Listed below are T cell receptor beta chains from one sample, sequenced in a study of blood T cell repertoires in COVID-19. The table came from immunoSEQ multiplex PCR; TCRdb's copy has only in-frame clones and leaves some out. The table lists some 270,000 clones, roughly 85% of them singletons. Input material: PBMCs or T cells enriched from blood (not recorded which). These receptors were obtained from a woman between 45 and 60 years old with acute COVID-19. Each CDR3 is given with its conserved first and last residue. Clone sizes are given selectively: once, few, many, or a class where the clone is expanded.

size,J,V,CDR3
-,TRBJ1-6,TRBV19,CASSIFQGFNSPLHF
-,TRBJ1-1,TRBV9,CASSQAGGAGPLNTEAFF
-,TRBJ1-1,TRBV12-5,CASGPPVNTEAFF
-,TRBJ2-7,TRBV5-5,CASSGQGPAVYEQYF
once,TRBJ2-1,TRBV9,CASSVSGASYNEQFF
-,TRBJ2-2,TRBV7-9,CASSFRSSNTGELFF
-,TRBJ1-1,TRBV13,CASIEAAGANTEAFF
-,TRBJ1-1,TRBV5-1,CASSLGLLNTEAFF
many,TRBJ1-2,TRBV7-2,CASSLVPTGSYGYTF
-,TRBJ2-7,TRBV6-5,CASRATGFGYEQYF
-,TRBJ1-3,TRBV14,CASSPTGQGSSGNTIYF
-,TRBJ1-1,TRBV30,CAWSVRGYMNTEAFF
-,TRBJ1-2,TRBV14,CASSQEWTDYGYTF
-,TRBJ1-2,TRBV19,CASSIGQPLPHGYTF
few,TRBJ1-2,TRBV28,CASSLSSGQGTDGYTF
-,TRBJ1-2,TRBV7-9,CASSLTAASPYGYTF
-,TRBJ2-5,TRBV6-2/TRBV6-3,CASSGGGRRAQYF
-,TRBJ1-6,TRBV7-3,CASTFRGIKTNSPLHF
-,TRBJ1-1,TRBV5-1,CASSRMTGVYTEAFF
few,TRBJ2-1,TRBV5-1,CASSLDGTPANEQFF
-,TRBJ1-1,TRBV11-2,CASSLTGGKSTEAFF
-,TRBJ2-3,TRBV10-3,CAITRTSGGSTDTQYF
-,TRBJ1-1,TRBV4-2,CASSQTDRGLAMNTEAFF
-,TRBJ1-2,TRBV7-8,CASSLGTGIGGYTF